This T cell receptor (beta chain) is drawn from a study of shared T cell receptors in the human thymus. Some clones are missing from TCRdb's copy, which holds only in-frame ones; the method was immunoSEQ multiplex PCR. This sample carries some 700,000 clones, approximately 85% of them seen once, and the ten largest clones take over 0.008%. The V segment lost 4 bases and the J segment 1 base; nucleotides outside the gene matches: 11. Germline V gene sequence: CDR1 MNHEY, CDR2 SMNVEV (reference sequence). This CDR3 contains 18 residues. This sample also belongs to another study, concerning human thymus T cells. That report adds: Samples came from healthy Finnish infants during open corrective cardiac surgery. During corrective heart surgery, resections were taken, and the thymus tissue came from them. What appeared biased in thymic and blood repertoires was the usage of V and J genes. Related studies found that unrelated individuals share highly overlapping thymic repertoires.

The sample comprised thymocytes. This chain uses TRBV27 with TRBJ1-2; 11 bases match TRBD1. The TCR was taken from a girl less than two years old with a congenital heart defect. The CDR3 sequence: CASSSDAGQGDLNYGYTF. The CDR3 bases are TGTGCCAGCAGTTCCGACGCGGGACAGGGGGACCTTAACTATGGCTACACCTTC.